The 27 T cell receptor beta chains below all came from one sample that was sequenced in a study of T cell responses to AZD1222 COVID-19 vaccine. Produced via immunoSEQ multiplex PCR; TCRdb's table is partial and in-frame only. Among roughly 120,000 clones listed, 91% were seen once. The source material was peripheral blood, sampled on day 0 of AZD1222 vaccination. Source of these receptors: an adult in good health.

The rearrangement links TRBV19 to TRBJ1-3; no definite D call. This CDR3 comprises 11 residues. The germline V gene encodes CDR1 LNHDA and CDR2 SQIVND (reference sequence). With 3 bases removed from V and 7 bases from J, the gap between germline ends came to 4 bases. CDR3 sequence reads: CASSIVNTIYF. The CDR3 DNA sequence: TGTGCCAGTAGTATTGTCAACACCATATATTTT. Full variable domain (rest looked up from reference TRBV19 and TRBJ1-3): DGGITQSPKYLFRKEGQNVTLSCEQNLNHDAMYWYRQDPGQGLRLIYYSQIVNDFQKGDIAEGYSVSREKKESFPLTVTSAQKNPTAFYLCASSIVNTIYFGEGSWLTVV.

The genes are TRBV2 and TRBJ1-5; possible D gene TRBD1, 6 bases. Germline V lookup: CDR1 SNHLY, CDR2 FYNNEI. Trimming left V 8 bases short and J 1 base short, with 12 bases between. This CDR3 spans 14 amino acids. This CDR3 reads CASALGHSNQPQHF. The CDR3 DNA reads TGTGCCAGCGCTTTGGGACACAGCAATCAGCCCCAGCATTTT.

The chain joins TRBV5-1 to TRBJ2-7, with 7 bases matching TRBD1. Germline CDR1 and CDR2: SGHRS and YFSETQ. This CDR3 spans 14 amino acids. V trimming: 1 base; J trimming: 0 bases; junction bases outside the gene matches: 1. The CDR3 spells CASSLNRGSYEQYF. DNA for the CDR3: TGCGCCAGCAGCTTGAACAGGGGCTCCTACGAGCAGTACTTC.

The DNA of the CDR3 is TGTGCCAGCAGTTCCGCGAGCAGGGGGCAAGAGACCCAGTACTTC. It translates to CASSSASRGQETQYF. The chain employs TRBV28 and TRBJ2-5; 7 bases are a match to TRBD1. Germline trimming cut 4 bases from V and 2 bases from J; bases unmatched to any gene: 7. Germline-derived CDR1 and CDR2 are MDHEN and SYDVKM. There are 15 residues in the CDR3. Full variable domain (remainder filled in from reference TRBV28 and TRBJ2-5): DVKVTQSSRYLVKRTGEKVFLECVQDMDHENMFWYRQDPGLGLRLIYFSYDVKMKEKGDIPEGYSVSREKKERFSLILESASTNQTSMYLCASSSASRGQETQYFGPGTRLLVL.

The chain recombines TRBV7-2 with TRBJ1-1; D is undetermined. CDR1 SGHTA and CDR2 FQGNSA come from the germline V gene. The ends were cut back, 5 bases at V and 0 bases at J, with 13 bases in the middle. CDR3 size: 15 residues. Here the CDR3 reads CASSRPPTMNTEAFF. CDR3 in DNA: TGTGCCAGCAGCCGCCCCCCGACCATGAACACTGAAGCTTTCTTT.

The CDR3 DNA reads TGCAGCGTACTGACCCGGAGGGTCAATGAGCAGTTCTTC. It specifies CSVLTRRVNEQFF. V gene TRBV29-1 combines with J gene TRBJ2-1, with D perhaps TRBD2 (6 bases). The CDR3 spans 13 residues. Germline values: CDR1 SQVTM, CDR2 ANQGSEA. V was cut by 6 bases and J by 6 bases, with 15 bases left in between.

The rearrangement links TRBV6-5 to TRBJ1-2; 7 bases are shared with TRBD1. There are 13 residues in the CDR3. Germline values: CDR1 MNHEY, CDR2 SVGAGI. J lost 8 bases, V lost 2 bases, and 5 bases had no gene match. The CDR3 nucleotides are TGTGCCAGCAGTTACGCCGACAGGGTCGGCTACACCTTC. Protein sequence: CASSYADRVGYTF.

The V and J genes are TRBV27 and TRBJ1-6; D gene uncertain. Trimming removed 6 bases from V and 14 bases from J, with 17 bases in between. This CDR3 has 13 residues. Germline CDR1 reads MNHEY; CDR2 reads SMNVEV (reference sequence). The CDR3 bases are TGTGCCAGCAGCCAACCTGAGAGGGTGGCCCTCCACTTT. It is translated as CASSQPERVALHF.

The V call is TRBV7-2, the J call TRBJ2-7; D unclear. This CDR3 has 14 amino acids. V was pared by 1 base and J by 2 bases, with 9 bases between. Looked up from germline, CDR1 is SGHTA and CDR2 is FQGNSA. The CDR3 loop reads CASSLGWDAYEQYF. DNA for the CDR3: TGTGCCAGCAGCTTAGGGTGGGATGCCTACGAGCAGTACTTC.

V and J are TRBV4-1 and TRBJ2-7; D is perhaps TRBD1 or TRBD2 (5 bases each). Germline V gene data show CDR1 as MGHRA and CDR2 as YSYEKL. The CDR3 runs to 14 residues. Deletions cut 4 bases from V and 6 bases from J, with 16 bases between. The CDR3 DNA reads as TGCGCCAGCAGCCTTGGGACGGTGAAGAGCGAGCAGTACTTC. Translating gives CASSLGTVKSEQYF.

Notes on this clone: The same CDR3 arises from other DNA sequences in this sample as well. As DNA, the CDR3 is TGCGCCAGCAGCTTACAGGGAGGTCAGCCCCAGCATTTT. It translates to CASSLQGGQPQHF. The rearrangement joins TRBV5-1 to TRBJ1-5; possible D gene TRBD1, 6 bases. Trimming took 2 bases from V and 6 from J, leaving 9 bases between them. This CDR3 comprises 13 residues. Germline V gene data show CDR1 as SGHRS and CDR2 as YFSETQ.

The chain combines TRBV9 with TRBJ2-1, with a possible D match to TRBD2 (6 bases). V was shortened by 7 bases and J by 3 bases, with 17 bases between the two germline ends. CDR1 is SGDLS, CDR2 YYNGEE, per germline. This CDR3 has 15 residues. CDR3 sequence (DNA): TGTGCCAGCGGCCCCGGGAGAGTCGTCTACAATGAGCAGTTCTTC. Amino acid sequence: CASGPGRVVYNEQFF.

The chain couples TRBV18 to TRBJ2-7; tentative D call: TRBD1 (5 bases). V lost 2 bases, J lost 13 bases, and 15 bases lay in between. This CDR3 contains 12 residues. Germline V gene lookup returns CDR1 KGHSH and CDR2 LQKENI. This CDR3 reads CASSPEGGARYF. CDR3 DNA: TGTGCCAGCTCACCAGAAGGTGGGGCGAGATACTTC.

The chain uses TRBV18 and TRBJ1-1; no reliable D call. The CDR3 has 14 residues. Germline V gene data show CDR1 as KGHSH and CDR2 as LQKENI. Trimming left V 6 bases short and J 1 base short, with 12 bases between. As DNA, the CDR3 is TGTGCCAGCTCCGCTGGGGTTGGGAACACTGAAGCTTTCTTT. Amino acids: CASSAGVGNTEAFF.

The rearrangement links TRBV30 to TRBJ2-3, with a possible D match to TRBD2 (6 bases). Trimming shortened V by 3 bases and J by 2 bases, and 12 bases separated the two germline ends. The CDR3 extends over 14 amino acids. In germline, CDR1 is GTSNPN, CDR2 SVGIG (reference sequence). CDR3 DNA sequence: TGTGCCTGGAGCCCCGGGAGTTACACAGATACGCAGTATTTT. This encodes CAWSPGSYTDTQYF.

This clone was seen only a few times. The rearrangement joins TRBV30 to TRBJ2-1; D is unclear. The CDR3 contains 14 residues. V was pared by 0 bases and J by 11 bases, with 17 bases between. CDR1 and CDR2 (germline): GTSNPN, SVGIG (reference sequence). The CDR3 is CAWSVPWVANQQFF. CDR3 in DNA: TGTGCCTGGAGTGTCCCTTGGGTGGCGAACCAGCAGTTCTTC.

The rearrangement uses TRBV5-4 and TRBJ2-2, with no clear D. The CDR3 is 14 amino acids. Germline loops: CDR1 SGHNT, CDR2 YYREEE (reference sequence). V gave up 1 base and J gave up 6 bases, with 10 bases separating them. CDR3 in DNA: TGTGCCAGCAGCTTGCGTCTAGACGCCGGGGAGCTGTTTTTT. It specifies CASSLRLDAGELFF.

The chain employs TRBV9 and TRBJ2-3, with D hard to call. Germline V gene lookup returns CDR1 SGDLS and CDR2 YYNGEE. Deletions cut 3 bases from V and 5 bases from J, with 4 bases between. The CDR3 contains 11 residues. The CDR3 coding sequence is TGTGCCAGCAGCGGACGAGATACGCAGTATTTT. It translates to CASSGRDTQYF.

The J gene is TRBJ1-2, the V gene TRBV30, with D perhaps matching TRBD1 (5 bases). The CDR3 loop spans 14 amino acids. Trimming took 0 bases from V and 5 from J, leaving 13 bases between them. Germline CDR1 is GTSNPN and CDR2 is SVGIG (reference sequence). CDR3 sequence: CAWSVRSTAYGYTF. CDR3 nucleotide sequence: TGTGCCTGGAGTGTAAGGTCGACAGCGTATGGCTACACCTTC.

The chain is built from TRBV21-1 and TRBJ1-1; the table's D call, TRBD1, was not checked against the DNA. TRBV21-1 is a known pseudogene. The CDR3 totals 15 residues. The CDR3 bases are TGTGCCAGCAGCATTAGGACAGGGGGAAACACTGAAGCTTTCTTT. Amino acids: CASSIRTGGNTEAFF.

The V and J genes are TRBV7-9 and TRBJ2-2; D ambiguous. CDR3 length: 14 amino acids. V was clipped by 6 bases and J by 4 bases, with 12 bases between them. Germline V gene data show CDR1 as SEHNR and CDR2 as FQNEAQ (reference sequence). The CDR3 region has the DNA TGTGCCAGCAGGCCGGAATGGGGCACCGGGGAGCTGTTTTTT. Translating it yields CASRPEWGTGELFF.

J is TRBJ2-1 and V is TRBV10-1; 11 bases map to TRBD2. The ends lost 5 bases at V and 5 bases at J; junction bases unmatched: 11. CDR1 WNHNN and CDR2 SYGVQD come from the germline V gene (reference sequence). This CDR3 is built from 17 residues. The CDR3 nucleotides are TGCGCCAGCAGTCCTAGCGGGGGGCGTCTGGGTAACAATGAGCAGTTCTTC. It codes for CASSPSGGRLGNNEQFF.

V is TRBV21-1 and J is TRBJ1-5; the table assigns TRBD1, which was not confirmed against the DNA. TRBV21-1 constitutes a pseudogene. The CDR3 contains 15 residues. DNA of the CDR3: TGTGCCAGCAGCAAACCGACAGGGAGTGACCAGCCCCAGCATTTT. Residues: CASSKPTGSDQPQHF.

The CDR3 reads CASSPLLVSSTDTQYF. CDR3 nucleotide sequence: TGTGCCAGCAGCCCCCTTCTAGTTTCTAGCACAGATACGCAGTATTTT. The rearrangement joins TRBV27 to TRBJ2-3; no reliable D call. Trimming shortened V by 6 bases and J by 0 bases, and 16 bases separated the two germline ends. The CDR3 length is 16 residues. CDR1 MNHEY and CDR2 SMNVEV come from the germline V gene (reference sequence).

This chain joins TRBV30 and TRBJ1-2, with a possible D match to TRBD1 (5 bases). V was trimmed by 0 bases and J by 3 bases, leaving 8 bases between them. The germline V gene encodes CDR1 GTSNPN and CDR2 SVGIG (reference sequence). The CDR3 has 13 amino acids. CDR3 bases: TGTGCCTGGAGTGTTGACAGCGACTATGGCTACACCTTC. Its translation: CAWSVDSDYGYTF.

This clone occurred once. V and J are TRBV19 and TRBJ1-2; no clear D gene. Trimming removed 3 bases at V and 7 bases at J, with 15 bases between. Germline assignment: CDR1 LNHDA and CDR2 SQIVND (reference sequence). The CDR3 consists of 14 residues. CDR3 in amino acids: CASSIEYPRGGYTF. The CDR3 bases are TGTGCCAGTAGTATTGAGTACCCCAGAGGTGGCTACACCTTC.

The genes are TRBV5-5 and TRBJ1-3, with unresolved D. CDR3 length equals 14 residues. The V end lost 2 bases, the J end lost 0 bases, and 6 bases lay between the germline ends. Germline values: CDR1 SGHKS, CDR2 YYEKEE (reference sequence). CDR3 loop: CASSFWTSGNTIYF. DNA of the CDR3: TGTGCCAGCAGCTTCTGGACCTCTGGAAACACCATATATTTT.